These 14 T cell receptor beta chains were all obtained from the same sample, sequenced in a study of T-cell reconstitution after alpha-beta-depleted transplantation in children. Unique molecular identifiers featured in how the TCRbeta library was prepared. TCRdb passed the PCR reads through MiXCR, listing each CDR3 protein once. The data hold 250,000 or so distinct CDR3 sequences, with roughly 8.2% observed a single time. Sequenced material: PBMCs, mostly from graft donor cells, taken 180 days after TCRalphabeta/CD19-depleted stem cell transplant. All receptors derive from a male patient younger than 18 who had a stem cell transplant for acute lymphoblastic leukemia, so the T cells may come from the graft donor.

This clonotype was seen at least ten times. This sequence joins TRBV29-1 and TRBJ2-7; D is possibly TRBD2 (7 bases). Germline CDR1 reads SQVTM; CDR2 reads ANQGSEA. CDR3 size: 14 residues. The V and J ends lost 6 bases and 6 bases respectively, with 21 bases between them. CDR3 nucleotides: TGCAGCGTCCTGCGGGGGCGGGAGCCGGGCGAGCAGTACTTC. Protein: CSVLRGREPGEQYF.

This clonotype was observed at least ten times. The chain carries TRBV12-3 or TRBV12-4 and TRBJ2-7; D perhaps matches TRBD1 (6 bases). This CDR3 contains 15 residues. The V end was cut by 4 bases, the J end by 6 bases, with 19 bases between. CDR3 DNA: TGTGCCAGCAGTTCGCGGACAGCTCCTACGGCCGAGCAGTACTTC. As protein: CASSSRTAPTAEQYF.

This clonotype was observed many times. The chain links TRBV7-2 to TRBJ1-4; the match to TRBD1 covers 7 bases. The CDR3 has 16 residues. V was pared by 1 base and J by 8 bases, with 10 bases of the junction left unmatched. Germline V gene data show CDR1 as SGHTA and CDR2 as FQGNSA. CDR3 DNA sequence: TGTGCCAGCAGCTTAGGATTAGGGACAGCGCCCGAAAAACTGTTTTTT. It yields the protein CASSLGLGTAPEKLFF.

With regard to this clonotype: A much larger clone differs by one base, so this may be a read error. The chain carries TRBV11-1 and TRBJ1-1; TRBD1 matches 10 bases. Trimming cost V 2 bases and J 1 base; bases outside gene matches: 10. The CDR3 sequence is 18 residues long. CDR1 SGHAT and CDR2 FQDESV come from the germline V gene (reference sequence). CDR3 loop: CASSLRGTGATPNTEAFF. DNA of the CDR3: TGTGCCAGCAGCTTACGAGGGACAGGGGCCACCCCGAACACTGAAGCTTTCTTT.

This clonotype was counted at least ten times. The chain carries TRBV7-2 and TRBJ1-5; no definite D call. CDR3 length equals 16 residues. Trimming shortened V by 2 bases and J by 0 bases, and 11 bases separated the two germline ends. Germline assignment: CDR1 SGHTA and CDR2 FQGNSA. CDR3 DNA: TGTGCCAGCAGCTTACTTGCAAAGTATAGCAATCAGCCCCAGCATTTT. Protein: CASSLLAKYSNQPQHF.

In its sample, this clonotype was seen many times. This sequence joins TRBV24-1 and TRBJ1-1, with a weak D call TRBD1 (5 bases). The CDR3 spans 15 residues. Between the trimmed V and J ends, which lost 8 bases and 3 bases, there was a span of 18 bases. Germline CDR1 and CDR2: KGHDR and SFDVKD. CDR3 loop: CATKTGTTLYTEAFF. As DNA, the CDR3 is TGTGCCACCAAAACCGGGACTACTCTTTACACTGAAGCTTTCTTT.

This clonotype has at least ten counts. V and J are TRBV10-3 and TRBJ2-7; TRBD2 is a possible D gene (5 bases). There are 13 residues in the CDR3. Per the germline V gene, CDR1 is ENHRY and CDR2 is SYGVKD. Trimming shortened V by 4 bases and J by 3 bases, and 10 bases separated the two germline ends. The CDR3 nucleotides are TGTGCCATCAGTGCTTCTAGCCTCTACGAGCAGTACTTC. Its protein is CAISASSLYEQYF.

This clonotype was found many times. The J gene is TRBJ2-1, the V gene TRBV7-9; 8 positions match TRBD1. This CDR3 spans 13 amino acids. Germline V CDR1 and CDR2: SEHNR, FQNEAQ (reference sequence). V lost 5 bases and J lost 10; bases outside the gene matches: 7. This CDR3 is CASSGMTGEEQFF. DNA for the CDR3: TGTGCCAGCAGCGGGATGACAGGGGAGGAGCAGTTCTTC. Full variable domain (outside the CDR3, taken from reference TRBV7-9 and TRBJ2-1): DTGVSQNPRHKITKRGQNVTFRCDPISEHNRLYWYRQTLGQGPEFLTYFQNEAQLEKSRLLSDRFSAERPKGSFSTLEIQRTEQGDSAMYLCASSGMTGEEQFFGPGTRLTVL.

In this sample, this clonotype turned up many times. The CDR3 DNA sequence: TGTGCCAGCAGCTTGTTCGAAAGCGGGAGGGATACGCAGTATTTT. It specifies CASSLFESGRDTQYF. V usage is TRBV5-6 and J usage is TRBJ2-3; 9 bases match TRBD2. The ends lost 1 base at V and 6 bases at J; junction bases unmatched: 6. From germline, CDR1 is SGHDT and CDR2 YYEEEE. The CDR3 is 15 amino acids.

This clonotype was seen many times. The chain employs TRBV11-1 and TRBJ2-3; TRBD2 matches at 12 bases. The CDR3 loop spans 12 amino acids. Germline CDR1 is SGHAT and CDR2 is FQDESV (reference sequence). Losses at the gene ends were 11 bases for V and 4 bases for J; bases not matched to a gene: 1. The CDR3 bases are TGTGCCTCTAGCGGGGGGGCAGATACGCAGTATTTT. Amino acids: CASSGGADTQYF.

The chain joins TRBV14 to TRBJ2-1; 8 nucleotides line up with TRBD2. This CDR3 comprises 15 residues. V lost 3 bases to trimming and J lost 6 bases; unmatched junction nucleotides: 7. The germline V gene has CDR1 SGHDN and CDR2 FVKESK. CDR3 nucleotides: TGTGCCAGCAGCCAGCGGCGGGGGGTCTTCAATGAGCAGTTCTTC. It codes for CASSQRRGVFNEQFF.

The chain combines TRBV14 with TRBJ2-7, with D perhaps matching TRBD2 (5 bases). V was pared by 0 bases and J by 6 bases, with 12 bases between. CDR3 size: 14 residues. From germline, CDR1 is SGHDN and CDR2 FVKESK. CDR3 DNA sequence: TGTGCCAGCAGCCAAGAAATAGGCGAGGGCGAGCAGTACTTC. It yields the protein CASSQEIGEGEQYF.

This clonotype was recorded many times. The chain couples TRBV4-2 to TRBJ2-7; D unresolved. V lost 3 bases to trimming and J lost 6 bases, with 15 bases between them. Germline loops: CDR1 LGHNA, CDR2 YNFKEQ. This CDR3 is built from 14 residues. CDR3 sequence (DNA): TGTGCCAGCAGCCATGCTAACGAGTTAGGCGAGCAGTACTTC. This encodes CASSHANELGEQYF.

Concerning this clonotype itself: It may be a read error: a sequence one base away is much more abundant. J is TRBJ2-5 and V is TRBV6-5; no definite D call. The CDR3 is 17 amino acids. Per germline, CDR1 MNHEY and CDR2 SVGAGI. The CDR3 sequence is CASSYSIGQADKDTQYF. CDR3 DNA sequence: TGTGCCAGCAGTTACTCCATAGGGCAGGCTGATAAAGACACCCAGTACTTC.